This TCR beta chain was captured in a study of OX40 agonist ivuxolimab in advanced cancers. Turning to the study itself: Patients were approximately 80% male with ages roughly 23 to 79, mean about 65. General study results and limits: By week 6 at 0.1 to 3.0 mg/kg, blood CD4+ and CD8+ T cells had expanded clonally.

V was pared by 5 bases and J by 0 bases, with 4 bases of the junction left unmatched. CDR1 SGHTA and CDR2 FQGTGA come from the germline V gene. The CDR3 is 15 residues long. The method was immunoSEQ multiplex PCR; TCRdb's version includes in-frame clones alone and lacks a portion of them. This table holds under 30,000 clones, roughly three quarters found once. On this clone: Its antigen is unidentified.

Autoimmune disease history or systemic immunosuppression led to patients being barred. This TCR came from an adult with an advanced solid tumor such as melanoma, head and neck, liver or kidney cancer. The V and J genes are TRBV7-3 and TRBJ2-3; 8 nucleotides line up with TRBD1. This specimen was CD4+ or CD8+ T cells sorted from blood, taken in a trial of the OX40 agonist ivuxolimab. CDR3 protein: CASSVRTGSTDTQYF. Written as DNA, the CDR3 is TGTGCCAGCAGCGTAAGGACAGGGAGCACAGATACGCAGTATTTT.